This paragraph covers one TCR beta chain sequence. No antigen is known for it. A clone one base away is much larger, so this may be a read error. The same CDR3 can be traced to other DNA sequences in this sample. This sample was included in a study of metastatic and nonmetastatic thyroid tumors. Study-level background: Comparative analysis of repertoires was undertaken across blood and tumor or nodule tissue obtained from malignant and benign thyroid patients. Overall study findings and caveats: Benign nodules were reported to have significantly lower TCR beta diversity than malignant thyroid tumors, in blood and tumor.

No treatment had been given to any patient before thyroid surgery. The CDR3 sequence is 14 residues long. The germline V gene has CDR1 LNHDA and CDR2 SQIVND (reference sequence). Per the authors' pipeline: Clinicopathological groups of papillary thyroid cancer showed CDR3 differences that were used to build a distant-metastasis classifier. TCRdb reanalyzed the PCR reads via MiXCR. For this entry, the V and J calls and clone size follow TCRdb and not the study's own pipeline. This sample has under 20,000 clones, with less than 25% found just once. The clonotype comes from a female donor with papillary thyroid cancer or a benign thyroid nodule (not recorded which). Some clones in this sample may be carry-over from other donors' samples. The chain is built from TRBV19 and TRBJ2-2, with 8 positions matching TRBD2. The specimen sequenced was tumor tissue. CDR3 sequence reads: CASSHGRAAGELFF. Here the CDR3 DNA reads TGCGCCAGTAGTCACGGGAGGGCCGCCGGGGAGCTGTTTTTT.